The 28 T cell receptor beta chains below all came from one sample that was sequenced in a study of blood T cell repertoires in COVID-19. Repertoires were generated with immunoSEQ multiplex PCR, while TCRdb's copy carries only in-frame clones and drops some. The sample records approximately 340,000 clones, over 70% being singletons. Material for sequencing was peripheral blood. The receptors come from a man younger than 40 with active or convalescent COVID-19.

The gene calls are TRBV6-5 and TRBJ2-4; the D gene is possibly TRBD1 (5 bases). CDR1 MNHEY and CDR2 SVGAGI come from the germline V gene. The CDR3 spans 14 residues. V lost 7 bases, J lost 9 bases, and 19 bases lay in between. In DNA, the CDR3 is TGTGCCAGCACCCAAGGGGTCGACAGTGGCATTCAGTACTTC. Encoded protein: CASTQGVDSGIQYF.

V gene TRBV30 combines with J gene TRBJ1-3, with D tentatively TRBD1 (5 bases). The CDR3 is made up of 13 amino acids. Germline CDR1 and CDR2: GTSNPN and SVGIG (reference sequence). Trimming took off 6 bases at V and 0 bases at J, with 9 bases between the two ends. In nucleotides, the CDR3 is TGTGCCTGTCAGGGAAACTCTGGAAACACCATATATTTT. It is translated as CACQGNSGNTIYF.

The J gene is TRBJ1-1, the V gene TRBV4-2; D possibly corresponds to TRBD1 (6 bases). The germline CDR1 and CDR2 sequences are LGHNA and YNFKEQ. The CDR3 is made up of 13 amino acids. V dropped 6 bases and J dropped 1 base, with 9 bases sitting between them. The CDR3 reads CASRGGTNTEAFF. The DNA of the CDR3 is TGTGCCAGCAGAGGGGGTACGAACACTGAAGCTTTCTTT.

The V gene is TRBV5-1, the J gene TRBJ2-7, with D perhaps TRBD1 (6 bases). The CDR3 has 13 amino acids. The V and J ends lost 1 base and 2 bases respectively, with 7 bases between them. The V gene's germline CDR1 is SGHRS and CDR2 YFSETQ. CDR3 loop: CASSLTGTYEQYF. The CDR3, as DNA: TGCGCCAGCAGCTTGACAGGGACCTACGAGCAGTACTTC.

The chain joins TRBV5-4 to TRBJ1-2, with TRBD1 as a possible D gene (5 bases). CDR3 length equals 14 residues. CDR1 and CDR2 from the germline V gene are SGHNT and YYREEE (reference sequence). V dropped 2 bases and J dropped 4 bases, with 12 bases sitting between them. The CDR3 sequence is CASSFPGGVYGYTF. The CDR3 DNA reads as TGTGCCAGCAGCTTCCCCGGGGGAGTCTATGGCTACACCTTC. The whole variable domain, filled in from reference TRBV5-4 and TRBJ1-2, reads ETGVTQSPTHLIKTRGQQVTLRCSSQSGHNTVSWYQQALGQGPQFIFQYYREEENGRGNFPPRFSGLQFPNYSSELNVNALELDDSALYLCASSFPGGVYGYTFGSGTRLTVV.

J is TRBJ2-5 and V is TRBV3-1 (or the pseudogene TRBV3-2), with D possibly TRBD2 on 5 matching bases. V was pared by 2 bases and J by 4 bases, with 14 bases between. The germline V gene has CDR1 LGHDT and CDR2 YNNKEL (reference sequence). The CDR3 runs to 15 residues. CDR3 in DNA: TGTGCCAGCAGCCAACGAGGCGGGCCAGTAGAGACCCAGTACTTC. As protein: CASSQRGGPVETQYF.

The CDR3 DNA follows: TGTGCCAGCAGCCAAGATGAAGGGGGCTCCTACAATGAGCAGTTCTTC. The encoded protein is CASSQDEGGSYNEQFF. The chain joins TRBV4-2 to TRBJ2-1, with D perhaps matching TRBD1 (6 bases). The ends were cut back, 0 bases at V and 0 bases at J, with 9 bases in the middle. This CDR3 comprises 16 residues. Germline values: CDR1 LGHNA, CDR2 YNFKEQ.

The rearrangement joins TRBV6-1 to TRBJ1-6, with a possible D match to TRBD1 (5 bases). Germline CDR1 and CDR2: MNHNS and SASEGT. The CDR3 is 15 amino acids. V shed 1 base and J shed 7 bases, with 11 bases lying between them. CDR3 loop: CASSEVPGYNSPLHF. The CDR3 DNA sequence: TGTGCCAGCAGTGAAGTACCAGGGTACAATTCACCCCTCCACTTT.

The gene calls are TRBV4-3 and TRBJ1-4; no definite D call. V lost 0 bases and J 7 bases, leaving 15 bases between the germline ends. This CDR3 has 16 residues. CDR1 LGHNA and CDR2 YSLEER come from the germline V gene. In nucleotides, the CDR3 is TGCGCCAGCAGCCAAGATCTAAATACGATGAGTGAAAAACTGTTTTTT. Translated: CASSQDLNTMSEKLFF.

This clone showed up just a few times. The same CDR3 is also encoded by other DNA sequences in this sample. This rearrangement joins TRBV19 to TRBJ1-5; 9 bases match TRBD1. Germline V CDR1 and CDR2: LNHDA, SQIVND (reference sequence). Trimming removed 4 bases from V and 6 bases from J; junction bases left unmatched: 4. This CDR3 region has 14 residues. The CDR3 coding sequence is TGTGCCAGTAGTACACAGGGGGCGGGTCAGCCCCAGCATTTT. Protein: CASSTQGAGQPQHF.

The CDR3 sequence is CASSHVDRSYYGYTF. Written as DNA, the CDR3 is TGCGCCAGCAGCCATGTCGACAGGTCATACTATGGCTACACCTTC. The V gene is TRBV4-3, the J gene TRBJ1-2, with a tentative D call TRBD1 (6 bases). Germline V gene sequence: CDR1 LGHNA, CDR2 YSLEER. The V and J ends lost 3 bases and 3 bases respectively, with 14 bases between them. The CDR3 length is 15 residues.

The chain is built from TRBV4-3 and TRBJ2-7, with 10 bases matching TRBD1. The CDR3 is made up of 13 amino acids. Germline V gives CDR1 LGHNA, CDR2 YSLEER. Unmatched junction bases numbered 4, after V lost 3 bases and J lost 8 bases. The CDR3: CASSQVTGGQQYF. The CDR3 coding sequence is TGCGCCAGCAGCCAGGTGACAGGGGGCCAGCAGTACTTC.

This rearrangement joins TRBV7-3 to TRBJ2-7; TRBD2 matches 8 bases. The CDR3 spans 13 residues. With 5 bases clipped from V and 3 bases from J, the junction kept 3 bases outside the gene matches. Germline-derived CDR1 and CDR2 are SGHTA and FQGTGA. Here the CDR3 DNA reads TGTGCCAGCAGCGTGGGACTAGGCTACGAGCAGTACTTC. Translation gives CASSVGLGYEQYF.

This sequence joins TRBV15 and TRBJ2-1; TRBD1 matches at 9 bases. In germline, CDR1 is LNHNV, CDR2 YYDKDF (reference sequence). The CDR3 totals 13 residues. J lost 14 bases, V lost 3 bases, and 8 bases had no gene match. CDR3 amino acids: CATSREGDREKFF. In DNA form, the CDR3 reads TGTGCCACCAGCAGGGAGGGGGACAGGGAGAAGTTCTTC.

The CDR3 loop is CASSQVYRGTYGYTF. The CDR3 region has the DNA TGTGCCAGCAGCCAAGTCTACAGGGGCACCTATGGCTACACCTTC. The rearrangement links TRBV7-9 to TRBJ1-2; 7 bases are shared with TRBD1. Trimming took 5 bases from V and 4 from J; bases not matched to a gene: 10. Germline V CDR1 and CDR2: SEHNR, FQNEAQ (reference sequence). The CDR3 loop spans 15 amino acids.

The chain joins TRBV7-8 to TRBJ1-5, with TRBD1 matching 7 bases. Germline CDR1 and CDR2: SGHVS and FQNEAQ. The V and J ends lost 5 bases and 6 bases, in that order; junction bases with no gene match: 4. The length of the CDR3 is 13 residues. The CDR3, as DNA: TGTGCCAGCAGCATCGACAGGGCTCAGCCCCAGCATTTT. Its translation is CASSIDRAQPQHF.

J is TRBJ1-6 and V is TRBV28; D possibly corresponds to TRBD1 (6 bases). The germline gives CDR1 MDHEN, CDR2 SYDVKM. Trimming pared 7 bases from V and 11 bases from J, leaving 21 bases between. The length of the CDR3 is 15 residues. The CDR3, as DNA: TGTGCCAGCACCGGGGGGCGGGAGATGACCCCACCCCTCCACTTT. Protein sequence: CASTGGREMTPPLHF.

This chain joins TRBV28 and TRBJ2-7; no reliable D call. Trimming took off 3 bases at V and 1 base at J, with 4 bases between the two ends. The germline CDR1 and CDR2 sequences are MDHEN and SYDVKM. The CDR3 is made up of 12 amino acids. This chain's CDR3 is CASSLASYEQYF. CDR3 DNA sequence: TGTGCCAGCAGTTTGGCATCCTACGAGCAGTACTTC.

The gene calls are TRBV10-3 and TRBJ2-3, with unresolved D. The CDR3 sequence is 14 residues long. Trimming removed 3 bases from V and 1 base from J, with 8 bases in between. The germline CDR1 and CDR2 sequences are ENHRY and SYGVKD. DNA for the CDR3: TGTGCCATCAGTGACGGGTCAGGCACAGATACGCAGTATTTT. Translating it yields CAISDGSGTDTQYF.

The chain couples TRBV24-1 to TRBJ2-1; tentatively, D is TRBD2 (5 bases). Germline assignment: CDR1 KGHDR and CDR2 SFDVKD. Deletions cut 9 bases from V and 7 bases from J, with 24 bases between. The CDR3 runs 16 residues. CDR3 DNA sequence: TGTGCCACCGGATATGCGGGCGACACCCCTTCAAATGAGCAGTTCTTC. Its protein product is CATGYAGDTPSNEQFF.

CDR3 protein: CASSFKGGRFYEQYF. The CDR3 bases are TGTGCCAGCAGTTTTAAAGGGGGCCGATTTTACGAGCAGTACTTC. The rearrangement links TRBV6-2 or TRBV6-3 to TRBJ2-7, with 7 bases aligning to TRBD1. The CDR3 covers 15 residues. Germline V gene sequence: CDR1 MNHEY, CDR2 SVGEGT. V was pared by 4 bases and J by 4 bases, with 10 bases of the junction left unmatched.

This clone was detected only a few times. This chain joins TRBV6-2 or TRBV6-3 and TRBJ2-7; the match to TRBD1 covers 9 bases. The CDR3 is 14 residues long. Germline V gives CDR1 MNHEY, CDR2 SVGEGT. V gave up 5 bases and J gave up 4 bases; unmatched junction bases: 6. The CDR3 loop reads CASSPGGTGYEQYF. As DNA, the CDR3 is TGTGCCAGCAGTCCCGGCGGGACAGGGTACGAGCAGTACTTC.

J is TRBJ2-5 and V is TRBV28; 8 positions agree with TRBD2. V lost 4 bases to trimming and J lost 1 base; unmatched junction nucleotides: 5. This CDR3 contains 15 residues. Per the germline V gene, CDR1 is MDHEN and CDR2 is SYDVKM. CDR3 in amino acids: CASSSLAGGQETQYF. The CDR3 DNA reads TGTGCCAGCAGTTCCCTAGCGGGCGGCCAAGAGACCCAGTACTTC.

This clone was found a few times. CDR3 sequence: CAWRQRNYGYTF. The CDR3 DNA is TGTGCCTGGAGGCAACGGAACTATGGCTACACCTTC. The chain carries TRBV30 and TRBJ1-2; D gene unclear. With 3 bases removed from V and 2 bases from J, the gap between germline ends came to 7 bases. CDR3 length: 12 residues. Looked up from germline, CDR1 is GTSNPN and CDR2 is SVGIG (reference sequence).

The chain is built from TRBV20-1 and TRBJ1-2, with D possibly being TRBD1 (5 bases). Trimming removed 3 bases from V and 4 bases from J, with 6 bases in between. Germline V gene lookup returns CDR1 DFQATT and CDR2 SNEGSKA (reference sequence). The CDR3 runs to 11 residues. The CDR3 region has the DNA TGCAGTGCTAGGACAGTCTATGGCTACACCTTC. This encodes CSARTVYGYTF.

J is TRBJ1-1 and V is TRBV29-1, with a possible D match to TRBD1 (6 bases). V was pared by 7 bases and J by 1 base, with 13 bases between. Germline values: CDR1 SQVTM, CDR2 ANQGSEA. The CDR3 loop spans 13 amino acids. The CDR3 is CSASKTGNTEAFF. As DNA, the CDR3 is TGCAGCGCCTCTAAGACAGGGAACACTGAAGCTTTCTTT.

Details on this clone: The same CDR3 is also encoded by other DNA sequences in this sample. The chain has TRBV7-8 and TRBJ1-5; tentatively, D is TRBD1 (6 bases). The CDR3 totals 13 residues. The V gene lost 2 bases and the J gene lost 4 bases, with 6 bases spanning the gap. Germline V gives CDR1 SGHVS, CDR2 FQNEAQ. CDR3 nucleotide sequence: TGTGCCAGCAGCTTACAGGGGAATCAGCCCCAGCATTTT. Amino acid sequence: CASSLQGNQPQHF. The variable domain in full, completed from reference TRBV7-8 and TRBJ1-5, reads GAGVSQSPRYKVAKRGQDVALRCDPISGHVSLFWYQQALGQGPEFLTYFQNEAQLDKSGLPSDRFFAERPEGSVSTLKIQRTQQEDSAVYLCASSLQGNQPQHFGDGTRLSIL.

The CDR3 sequence is CASSPIGTSPEQYF. Written as DNA, the CDR3 is TGTGCCAGCAGCCCCATAGGGACTAGTCCCGAGCAGTACTTC. This chain uses TRBV6-5 with TRBJ2-7, with 8 positions matching TRBD2. Germline V lookup: CDR1 MNHEY, CDR2 SVGAGI. V gave up 6 bases and J gave up 6 bases; unmatched junction bases: 10. The CDR3 extends over 14 amino acids.